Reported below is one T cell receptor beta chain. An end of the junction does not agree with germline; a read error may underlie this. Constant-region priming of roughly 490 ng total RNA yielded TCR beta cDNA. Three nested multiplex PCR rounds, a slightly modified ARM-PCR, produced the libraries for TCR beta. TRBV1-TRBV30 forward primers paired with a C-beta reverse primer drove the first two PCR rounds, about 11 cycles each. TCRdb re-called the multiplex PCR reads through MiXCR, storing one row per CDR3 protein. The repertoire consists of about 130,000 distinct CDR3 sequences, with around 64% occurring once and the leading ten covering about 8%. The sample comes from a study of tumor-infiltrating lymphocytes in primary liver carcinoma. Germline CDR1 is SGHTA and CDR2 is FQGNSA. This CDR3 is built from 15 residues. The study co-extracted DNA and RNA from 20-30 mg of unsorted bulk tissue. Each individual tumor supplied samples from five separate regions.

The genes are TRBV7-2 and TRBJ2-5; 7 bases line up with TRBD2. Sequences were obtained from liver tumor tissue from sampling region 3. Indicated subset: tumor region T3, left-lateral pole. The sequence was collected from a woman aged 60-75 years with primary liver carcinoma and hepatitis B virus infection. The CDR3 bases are TGTGTCAGCATGAGTCGTTTTGGGTTAGCGGGGACCCAGTACTTC. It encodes CVSMSRFGLAGTQYF.